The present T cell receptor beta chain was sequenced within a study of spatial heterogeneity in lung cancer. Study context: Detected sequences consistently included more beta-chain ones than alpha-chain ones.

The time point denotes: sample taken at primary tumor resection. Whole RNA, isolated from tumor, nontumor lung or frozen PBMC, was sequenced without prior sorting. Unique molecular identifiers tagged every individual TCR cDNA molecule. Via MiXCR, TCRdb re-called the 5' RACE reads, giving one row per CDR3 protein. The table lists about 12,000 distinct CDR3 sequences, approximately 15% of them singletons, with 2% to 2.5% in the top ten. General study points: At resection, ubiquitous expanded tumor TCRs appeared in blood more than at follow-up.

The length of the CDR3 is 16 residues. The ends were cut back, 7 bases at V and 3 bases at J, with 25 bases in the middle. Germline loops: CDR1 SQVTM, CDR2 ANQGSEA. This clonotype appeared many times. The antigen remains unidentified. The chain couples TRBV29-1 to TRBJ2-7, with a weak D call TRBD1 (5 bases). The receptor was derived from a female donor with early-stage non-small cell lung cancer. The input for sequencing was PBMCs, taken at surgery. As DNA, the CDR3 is TGCAGCGCCTTGATAAGCACCGAGACAGCGCTCTACGAGCAGTACTTC. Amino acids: CSALISTETALYEQYF.